This section outlines one T cell receptor beta chain sequence together with its context. This record comes from a study of shared clonotypes between healthy human individuals. The CDR3 totals 13 residues. V was pared by 6 bases and J by 0 bases, with 8 bases between. Germline CDR1 MDHEN, CDR2 SYDVKM. Some clones are missing from TCRdb's copy, which holds only in-frame ones; the method was immunoSEQ multiplex PCR. Of about 490,000 clones in the sample, over 70% were seen once. Material: PBMCs. The TCR was taken from a woman aged 40 to 49 in good health. Some clones in this sample may be carry-over from other donors' samples. The chain couples TRBV28 to TRBJ1-1; a weak D match, TRBD1 (5 bases). CDR3 sequence reads: CASSWDLNTEAFF. CDR3 nucleotides: TGTGCCAGCAGCTGGGACTTGAACACTGAAGCTTTCTTT.